These 26 T cell receptor beta chains originate from one sample sequenced in a study of shared clonotypes between healthy human individuals. Profiling relied on immunoSEQ multiplex PCR, and the TCRdb table lists in-frame clones only, not all of them. The table has roughly 2,500,000 clones, over 85% seen once; the top ten hold 0.36%. The sample consisted of naive CD4+ T cells from PBMCs. Subset reported: CD45RA+ positively selected. The receptors were gathered from a man aged 18 to 29 in good health. Some clones in this sample may be carry-over from other donors' samples.

The chain employs TRBV4-1 and TRBJ1-6; TRBD1 is a possible D gene (5 bases). The CDR3 length is 16 residues. The germline gives CDR1 MGHRA, CDR2 YSYEKL. With 2 bases removed from V and 1 base from J, the gap between germline ends came to 9 bases. DNA for the CDR3: TGCGCCAGCAGCCAACCGCAGGGATCCTATAATTCACCCCTCCACTTT. Translated, it gives CASSQPQGSYNSPLHF.

As concerns this clone: This CDR3 is also generated by other DNA sequences in the sample. This rearrangement joins TRBV5-4 to TRBJ2-3; TRBD2 matches at 13 bases. The CDR3 spans 16 residues. From germline, CDR1 is SGHNT and CDR2 YYREEE (reference sequence). With 5 bases clipped from V and 2 bases from J, the junction kept 5 bases outside the gene matches. In DNA form, the CDR3 reads TGTGCCAGCAGTCGTGGACTAGCGGGAGTCACAGATACGCAGTATTTT. Translation gives CASSRGLAGVTDTQYF.

J is TRBJ1-4 and V is TRBV10-3, with D hard to call. Between the trimmed V and J ends, which lost 3 bases and 0 bases, there was a span of 5 bases. This CDR3 comprises 14 residues. The germline V gene has CDR1 ENHRY and CDR2 SYGVKD. CDR3 in amino acids: CAISDESTNEKLFF. The DNA for the CDR3 is TGTGCCATCAGTGACGAGTCAACTAATGAAAAACTGTTTTTT.

This sequence joins TRBV7-3 and TRBJ2-7; D gene uncertain. Trimming removed 1 base at V and 2 bases at J, with 12 bases between. Germline lookup yields CDR1 SGHTA and CDR2 FQGTGA. The CDR3 runs 15 residues. CDR3 residues: CASSLNPGSTYEQYF. The CDR3 DNA is TGTGCCAGCAGCTTAAATCCTGGGTCGACCTACGAGCAGTACTTC.

The CDR3 spells CASSPGLAGVETQYF. The CDR3 bases are TGCGCCAGCAGCCCGGGACTAGCGGGAGTGGAGACCCAGTACTTC. The chain uses TRBV4-3 and TRBJ2-5; 14 nucleotides align to TRBD2. The CDR3 is 15 amino acids. With V trimmed by 4 bases and J by 5 bases, 3 bases remained unmatched. The germline V gene encodes CDR1 LGHNA and CDR2 YSLEER.

The V call is TRBV10-1, the J call TRBJ1-2, with 7 bases that match TRBD1. Germline V gene sequence: CDR1 WNHNN, CDR2 SYGVQD (reference sequence). Germline trimming cut 6 bases from V and 1 base from J; bases unmatched to any gene: 2. The CDR3 is made up of 13 amino acids. CDR3 amino acids: CASRGQLNYGYTF. CDR3 nucleotides: TGCGCCAGCAGGGGACAGCTTAACTATGGCTACACCTTC.

The chain uses TRBV6-5 and TRBJ2-7, with TRBD2 as a possible D gene (5 bases). Deletions cut 7 bases from V and 3 bases from J, with 16 bases between. The CDR3 consists of 14 residues. The germline CDR1 and CDR2 sequences are MNHEY and SVGAGI. The CDR3 bases are TGTGCCAGCATCAAAGCCCCCGGGATCTACGAGCAGTACTTC. Encoded protein: CASIKAPGIYEQYF.

This chain links TRBV7-3 with TRBJ1-2; D is ambiguous. V was cut by 5 bases and J by 3 bases, with 10 bases left in between. This CDR3 is built from 13 residues. Per the germline V gene, CDR1 is SGHTA and CDR2 is FQGTGA. CDR3 residues: CASSLGPDYGYTF. DNA of the CDR3: TGTGCCAGCAGCCTCGGACCGGACTATGGCTACACCTTC.

There are a few counts of this clone. The chain uses TRBV28 and TRBJ1-2; possibly TRBD1 for D (5 bases). Trimming stripped 2 bases from V and 6 bases from J, with 10 bases between. The CDR3 consists of 13 residues. Germline V lookup: CDR1 MDHEN, CDR2 SYDVKM. DNA of the CDR3: TGTGCCAGCAGTTTAGAGGGGAGGGATGGCTACACCTTC. Translating it yields CASSLEGRDGYTF.

The CDR3 protein is CASSPGVGQGEGGETQYF. The CDR3 DNA sequence: TGTGCCAGCAGCCCTGGGGTGGGGCAGGGCGAAGGTGGGGAGACCCAGTACTTC. The chain combines TRBV11-3 with TRBJ2-5; possibly TRBD1 for D (5 bases). The CDR3 consists of 18 residues. The V and J ends lost 5 bases and 5 bases respectively, with 27 bases between them. CDR1 and CDR2 (germline): SGHNT, YENEEA.

V gene TRBV5-6 combines with J gene TRBJ1-5, with D perhaps TRBD1 (6 bases). Trimming took off 5 bases at V and 1 base at J, with 22 bases between the two ends. The germline V gene has CDR1 SGHDT and CDR2 YYEEEE. This CDR3 is built from 18 residues. CDR3 coding DNA: TGTGCCAGCAGTCCCCGCGGTTGGGGGGCAGGGAGCAATCAGCCCCAGCATTTT. Amino acid sequence: CASSPRGWGAGSNQPQHF.

The CDR3, as DNA: TGTGCCAGCAGTGCCGTGAGACTAGCGGGCACAGAGACCCAGTACTTC. It codes for CASSAVRLAGTETQYF. The chain uses TRBV6-1 and TRBJ2-5; the match to TRBD2 covers 10 bases. Germline V gene lookup returns CDR1 MNHNS and CDR2 SASEGT. J was trimmed by 4 bases and V by 4 bases; bases with no gene match: 9. This CDR3 has 16 residues.

This clone appeared a single time. The J gene is TRBJ1-5, the V gene TRBV9; no clear D gene. The length of the CDR3 is 13 residues. From germline, CDR1 is SGDLS and CDR2 YYNGEE. Between the trimmed V and J ends, which lost 0 bases and 6 bases, there was a span of 7 bases. CDR3 sequence: CASSVAPSQPQHF. The CDR3 nucleotides read TGTGCCAGCAGCGTAGCCCCTTCTCAGCCCCAGCATTTT.

This sequence joins TRBV2 and TRBJ2-3; TRBD1 might be the D (5 bases). V dropped 3 bases and J dropped 3 bases, with 10 bases sitting between them. Germline values: CDR1 SNHLY, CDR2 FYNNEI. The CDR3 contains 14 residues. In nucleotides, the CDR3 is TGTGCCAGCAGTGACAGGGCACGTACAGATACGCAGTATTTT. It specifies CASSDRARTDTQYF. Supplemented by reference TRBV2 and TRBJ2-3, the full variable domain reads EPEVTQTPSHQVTQMGQEVILRCVPISNHLYFYWYRQILGQKVEFLVSFYNNEISEKSEIFDDQFSVERPDGSNFTLKIRSTKLEDSAMYFCASSDRARTDTQYFGPGTRLTVL.

In DNA form, the CDR3 reads TGTGCCAGTAGTATAATTCCGGGCAGGGGAGAAACCTACGAGCAGTACTTC. Protein product: CASSIIPGRGETYEQYF. The chain links TRBV19 to TRBJ2-7; tentatively, D is TRBD1 (6 bases). CDR1 is LNHDA, CDR2 SQIVND, per germline (reference sequence). The ends were cut back, 2 bases at V and 2 bases at J, with 19 bases in the middle. The CDR3 has 17 amino acids.

The gene calls are TRBV28 and TRBJ1-5, with D perhaps TRBD1 (6 bases). Germline CDR1 MDHEN, CDR2 SYDVKM. CDR3 size: 15 residues. Trimming cost V 3 bases and J 4 bases, with 13 bases left between them. The chain's CDR3 is CASSFDRIGNQPQHF. The CDR3 nucleotides read TGTGCCAGCAGTTTCGACAGGATAGGAAATCAGCCCCAGCATTTT.

V and J are TRBV2 and TRBJ2-1; either TRBD1 or TRBD2 may fit D (5 bases each). CDR1 and CDR2 (germline): SNHLY, FYNNEI. The CDR3 spans 13 residues. The V and J ends lost 5 bases and 9 bases respectively, with 14 bases between them. CDR3 nucleotide sequence: TGTGCCAGCAGTAAGGGCCGGGACCTTGAGCAGTTCTTC. Amino acids: CASSKGRDLEQFF.

This chain links TRBV15 with TRBJ1-2; D is perhaps TRBD1 (6 bases). Germline V CDR1 and CDR2: LNHNV, YYDKDF (reference sequence). This CDR3 is built from 14 residues. The V end was cut by 3 bases, the J end by 5 bases, with 13 bases between. The CDR3 DNA reads TGTGCCACCAGCAGGGGCAGGGGTGTATATGGCTACACCTTC. Translated: CATSRGRGVYGYTF.

This chain connects TRBV5-1 to TRBJ1-1, with 12 bases identical to TRBD1. CDR1 and CDR2 from the germline V gene are SGHRS and YFSETQ. V lost 4 bases, J lost 0 bases, and 4 bases stayed unmatched. This CDR3 has 16 amino acids. Here the CDR3 DNA reads TGCGCCAGCAGCACGGGACAGGGGGCCCTGAACACTGAAGCTTTCTTT. Protein product: CASSTGQGALNTEAFF.

This clone was recorded only once. The chain recombines TRBV7-6 with TRBJ1-2; D unresolved. The CDR3 is 14 amino acids. V was pared by 2 bases and J by 1 base, with 8 bases between. CDR1 and CDR2 from the germline V gene are SGHVS and FNYEAQ. CDR3 loop: CASSLMADNYGYTF. In nucleotides, the CDR3 is TGTGCCAGCAGCTTAATGGCAGATAACTATGGCTACACCTTC.

This clone was counted a single time. This chain connects TRBV19 to TRBJ2-3, with D perhaps matching TRBD1 (6 bases). Between the trimmed V and J ends, which lost 0 bases and 1 base, there was a span of 8 bases. The CDR3 is 15 residues long. Germline CDR1 and CDR2: LNHDA and SQIVND (reference sequence). CDR3 sequence: CASSIEGAGTDTQYF. As DNA, the CDR3 is TGTGCCAGTAGTATAGAGGGGGCCGGCACAGATACGCAGTATTTT.

The count of this clone is one. This chain links TRBV5-6 with TRBJ1-5; 7 bases map to TRBD1. Per germline, CDR1 SGHDT and CDR2 YYEEEE. CDR3 length: 16 residues. V lost 3 bases, J lost 0 bases, and 6 bases stayed unmatched. In DNA form, the CDR3 reads TGTGCCAGCAGCTGGACAGGAGGGGGTAGCAATCAGCCCCAGCATTTT. Translating gives CASSWTGGGSNQPQHF. The full variable domain, rest sourced from reference TRBV5-6 and TRBJ1-5, is DAGVTQSPTHLIKTRGQQVTLRCSPKSGHDTVSWYQQALGQGPQFIFQYYEEEERQRGNFPDRFSGHQFPNYSSELNVNALLLGDSALYLCASSWTGGGSNQPQHFGDGTRLSIL.

The CDR3 DNA reads TGTGCCAGCAGCGTAGCCGGGACTGGCGGATACAATGAGCAGTTCTTC. It translates to CASSVAGTGGYNEQFF. J is TRBJ2-1 and V is TRBV9; tentative D call: TRBD2 (6 bases). Germline loops: CDR1 SGDLS, CDR2 YYNGEE. The CDR3 covers 16 residues. V was pared by 0 bases and J by 4 bases, with 14 bases between.

The V call is TRBV19, the J call TRBJ2-7; TRBD2 might be the D (5 bases). From germline, CDR1 is LNHDA and CDR2 SQIVND (reference sequence). The CDR3 contains 15 residues. Deletions cut 4 bases from V and 4 bases from J, with 17 bases between. Here the CDR3 DNA reads TGTGCCAGTAGTACCGCTAGCCCTTATACTTACGAGCAGTACTTC. Translating gives CASSTASPYTYEQYF.

V and J are TRBV30 and TRBJ2-2, with D perhaps matching TRBD1 or TRBD2 (5 bases each). Trimming pared 5 bases from V and 6 bases from J, leaving 10 bases between. The germline V gene encodes CDR1 GTSNPN and CDR2 SVGIG (reference sequence). The CDR3 extends over 12 amino acids. This CDR3 reads CAWFLGAGELFF. The CDR3, as DNA: TGTGCCTGGTTTTTGGGGGCCGGGGAGCTGTTTTTT.

This chain uses TRBV28 with TRBJ1-2, with TRBD1 identical over 9 bases. Per the germline V gene, CDR1 is MDHEN and CDR2 is SYDVKM. The length of the CDR3 is 15 residues. Germline trimming cut 8 bases from V and 5 bases from J; bases unmatched to any gene: 12. CDR3 amino acids: CASGVQGAPRYGYTF. DNA for the CDR3: TGTGCCAGCGGAGTACAGGGGGCCCCTAGGTATGGCTACACCTTC.